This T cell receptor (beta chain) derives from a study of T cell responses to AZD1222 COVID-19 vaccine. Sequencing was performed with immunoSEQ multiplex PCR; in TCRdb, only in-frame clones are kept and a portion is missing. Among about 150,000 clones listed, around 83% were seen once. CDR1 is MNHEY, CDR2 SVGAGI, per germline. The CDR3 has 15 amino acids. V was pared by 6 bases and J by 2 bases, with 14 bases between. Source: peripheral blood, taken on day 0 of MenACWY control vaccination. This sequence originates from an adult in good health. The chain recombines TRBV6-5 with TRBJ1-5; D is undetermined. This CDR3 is CASRHPDGRNQPQHF. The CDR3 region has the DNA TGTGCCAGCAGACACCCAGACGGACGCAATCAGCCCCAGCATTTT.